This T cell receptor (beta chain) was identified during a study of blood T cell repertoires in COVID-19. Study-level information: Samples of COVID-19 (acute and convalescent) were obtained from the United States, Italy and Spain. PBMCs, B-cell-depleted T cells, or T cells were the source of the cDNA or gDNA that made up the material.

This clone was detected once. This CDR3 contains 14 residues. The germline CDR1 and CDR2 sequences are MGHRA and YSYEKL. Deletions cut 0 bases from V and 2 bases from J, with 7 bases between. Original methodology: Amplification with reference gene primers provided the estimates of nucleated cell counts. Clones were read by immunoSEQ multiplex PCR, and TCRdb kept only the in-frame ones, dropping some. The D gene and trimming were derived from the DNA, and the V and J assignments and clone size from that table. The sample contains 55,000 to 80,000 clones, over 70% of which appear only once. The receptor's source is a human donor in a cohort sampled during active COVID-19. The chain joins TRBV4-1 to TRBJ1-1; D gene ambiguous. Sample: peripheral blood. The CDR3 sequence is CASSQDFRNTEAFF. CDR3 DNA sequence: TGCGCCAGCAGCCAAGATTTTAGAAACACTGAAGCTTTCTTT.